The source of this T cell receptor (beta chain) is a study of blood T cell repertoires in COVID-19. Study-level background: The United States, Italy and Spain were the sources of the acute and convalescent COVID-19 samples. The analysed material was cDNA or gDNA that came from T cells, B-cell-depleted T cells, or PBMCs.

Authors' analysis steps: Amplification from reference gene primers served as the basis for estimated nucleated cell counts. Repertoires were generated with immunoSEQ multiplex PCR, while TCRdb's copy carries only in-frame clones and drops some. The V and J calls and clone size come from that table; D and trimming were worked out from the DNA. The sample shows approximately 23,000 clones, around 91% of them seen only once. CDR1 is SGHNT, CDR2 YENEEA, per germline. Trimming removed 0 bases from V and 4 bases from J, with 8 bases in between. The CDR3 is 14 amino acids. The TCR was taken from a man in his sixties or seventies with acute or convalescent COVID-19. The chain couples TRBV11-3 to TRBJ2-3; no clear D. Sequencing was done on a sample of peripheral blood. CDR3: CASSLEGRSDTQYF. The CDR3 DNA sequence: TGTGCCAGCAGCTTAGAGGGCAGGTCAGATACGCAGTATTTT.